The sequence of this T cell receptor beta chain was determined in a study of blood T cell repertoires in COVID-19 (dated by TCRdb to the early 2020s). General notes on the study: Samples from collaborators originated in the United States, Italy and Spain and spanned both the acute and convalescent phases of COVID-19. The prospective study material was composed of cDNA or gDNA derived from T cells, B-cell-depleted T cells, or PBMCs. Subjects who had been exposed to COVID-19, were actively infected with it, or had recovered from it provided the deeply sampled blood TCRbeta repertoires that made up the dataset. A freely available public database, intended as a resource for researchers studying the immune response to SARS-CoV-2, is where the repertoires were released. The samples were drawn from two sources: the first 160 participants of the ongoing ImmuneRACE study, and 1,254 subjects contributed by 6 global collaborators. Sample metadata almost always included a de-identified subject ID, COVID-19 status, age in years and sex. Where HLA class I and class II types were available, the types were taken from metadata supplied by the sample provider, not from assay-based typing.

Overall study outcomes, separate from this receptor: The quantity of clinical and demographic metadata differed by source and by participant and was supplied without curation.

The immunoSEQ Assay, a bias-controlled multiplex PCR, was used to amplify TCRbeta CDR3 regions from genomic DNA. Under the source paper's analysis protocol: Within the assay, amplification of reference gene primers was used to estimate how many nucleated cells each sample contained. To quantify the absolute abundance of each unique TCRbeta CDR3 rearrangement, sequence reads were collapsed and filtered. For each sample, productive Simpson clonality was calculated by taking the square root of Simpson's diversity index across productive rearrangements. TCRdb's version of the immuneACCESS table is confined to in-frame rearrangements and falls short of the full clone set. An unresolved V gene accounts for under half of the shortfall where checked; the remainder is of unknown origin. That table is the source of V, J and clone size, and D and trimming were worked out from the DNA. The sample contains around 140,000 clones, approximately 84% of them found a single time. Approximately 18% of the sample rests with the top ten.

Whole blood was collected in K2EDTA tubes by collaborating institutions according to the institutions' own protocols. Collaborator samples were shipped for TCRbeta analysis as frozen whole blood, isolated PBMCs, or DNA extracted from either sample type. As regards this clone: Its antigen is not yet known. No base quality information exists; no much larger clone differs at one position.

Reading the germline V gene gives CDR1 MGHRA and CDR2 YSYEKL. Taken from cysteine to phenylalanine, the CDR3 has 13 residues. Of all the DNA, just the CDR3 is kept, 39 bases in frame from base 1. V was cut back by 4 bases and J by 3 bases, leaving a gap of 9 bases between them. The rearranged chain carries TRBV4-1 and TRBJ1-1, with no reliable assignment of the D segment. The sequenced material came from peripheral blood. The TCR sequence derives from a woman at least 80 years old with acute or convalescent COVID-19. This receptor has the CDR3 CASSREGHTEAFF. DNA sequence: TGCGCCAGCAGCCGGGAGGGCCACACTGAAGCTTTCTTT.